These T cell receptor beta chains were read from a single sample in a study of vaccination and CD4 T cells after COVID-19. Using its own MiXCR run on the PCR reads, TCRdb lists one record per CDR3 protein. The profile shows about 29,000 distinct CDR3 sequences, 62% of them singletons. Antigen specificity for these receptors is unknown. The sequences come from CD4+ T cells from blood, cultured in vitro, collected after SARS-CoV-2 vaccination. The origin of the receptors is a human donor who received a COVID-19 vaccine. Each CDR3 is given with its conserved first and last residue. The order of the fields is clone size, D gene, J gene, V gene, CDR3 protein, CDR3 DNA. D genes are given only for firm matches. Clone size is stated in some rows and not others, as once, few, many or a class when expanded.

once | TRBD1 | TRBJ1-1 | TRBV9 | CASSVRQAGGAEAFF | TGTGCCAGCAGCGTTCGTCAGGCAGGGGGGGCTGAAGCTTTCTTT
few | - | TRBJ2-5 | TRBV10-3 | CAISESRVGETQYF | TGTGCCATCAGTGAGTCTAGGGTAGGCGAGACCCAGTACTTC
- | - | TRBJ1-2 | TRBV6-1 | CASSRLRETGGYTF | TGTGCCAGCAGTCGCCTCCGAGAAACCGGTGGCTACACCTTC
- | - | TRBJ1-4 | TRBV5-4 | CASSLGVSTGLTNEKLFF | TGTGCCAGCAGCTTGGGGGTATCCACAGGGTTGACTAATGAAAAACTGTTTTTT
once | - | TRBJ1-2 | TRBV6-1 | CASSPRALVGANVLTFGAGYGYTF | -
- | - | TRBJ2-5 | TRBV5-1 | CASSLGIPQETQYF | TGCGCCAGCAGCTTAGGGATCCCACAAGAGACCCAGTACTTC
- | - | TRBJ1-4 | TRBV7-9 | CASSPPGYREANEKLFF | TGTGCCAGCAGCCCCCCCGGTTACAGGGAGGCTAATGAAAAACTGTTTTTT
- | TRBD2 | TRBJ2-3 | TRBV12-3/TRBV12-4 | CASRLAADTQYF | TGTGCCAGCCGACTAGCTGCAGATACGCAGTATTTT
- | - | TRBJ1-6 | TRBV18 | CASSFGHSYNSPLHF | TGTGCCAGCTCCTTTGGACACTCCTATAATTCACCCCTCCACTTT
few | - | TRBJ1-1 | TRBV10-3 | CASSERENTEAFF | TGTGCCAGCAGTGAACGTGAGAACACTGAAGCTTTCTTT
- | - | TRBJ1-1 | TRBV7-9 | CASSLGVGGNTEAFF | TGTGCCAGCAGCTTAGGGGTGGGGGGGAACACTGAAGCTTTCTTT
- | TRBD2 | TRBJ2-5 | TRBV6-1 | CASSEGAGAQETQYF | TGTGCCAGCAGTGAAGGAGCGGGGGCACAAGAGACCCAGTACTTC
- | TRBD1 | TRBJ2-5 | TRBV11-2 | CASSADRQETQYF | TGTGCCAGCAGCGCGGACAGGCAAGAGACCCAGTACTTC
- | TRBD1 | TRBJ2-5 | TRBV19 | CASSTSGTGEKETQYF | TGTGCCAGTAGTACATCCGGGACAGGGGAGAAAGAGACCCAGTACTTC
- | - | TRBJ2-3 | TRBV6-5 | CASSYSNPATDTQYF | TGTGCCAGCAGTTACTCTAATCCGGCGACAGATACGCAGTATTTT
- | - | TRBJ1-5 | TRBV23-1 | CASSQSPVQPQHF | TGCGCCAGCAGTCAATCGCCGGTTCAGCCCCAGCATTTT
- | - | TRBJ1-2 | TRBV6-1 | CASMGGYGYTF | TGTGCCAGCATGGGGGGGTATGGCTACACCTTC
- | - | TRBJ2-5 | TRBV20-1 | CSANSFGAGVEETQYF | TGCAGTGCCAATAGTTTTGGCGCAGGGGTAGAAGAGACCCAGTACTTC
- | - | TRBJ1-2 | TRBV4-1 | CASSQGAGVFGYTF | TGCGCCAGCAGCCAGGGGGCCGGGGTCTTTGGCTACACCTTC
few | TRBD1 | TRBJ2-5 | TRBV19 | CASSTRQGWETQYF | TGTGCCAGTAGTACCCGACAGGGTTGGGAGACCCAGTACTTC
- | - | TRBJ1-1 | TRBV12-3/TRBV12-4 | CASSFAGHTEAFF | TGTGCCAGCAGTTTTGCAGGGCACACTGAAGCTTTCTTT
- | - | TRBJ2-5 | TRBV7-9 | CASSLGVQETQYF | TGTGCCAGCAGCTTAGGAGTCCAAGAGACCCAGTACTTC
- | - | TRBJ1-1 | TRBV6-1 | CASKWWEFTEAFF | TGTGCCAGCAAGTGGTGGGAATTCACTGAAGCTTTCTTT
few | TRBD1 | TRBJ1-1 | TRBV20-1 | CSASSGQPEAFF | TGCAGTGCTAGTTCGGGACAGCCTGAAGCTTTCTTT
- | TRBD1 | TRBJ1-3 | TRBV20-1 | CSALATGAGNTIYF | TGCAGTGCTTTGGCGACAGGGGCTGGAAACACCATATATTTT
- | TRBD2 | TRBJ2-5 | TRBV30 | CAWSVAGGLETQYF | TGTGCCTGGAGTGTAGCGGGGGGGCTTGAGACCCAGTACTTC
few | TRBD2 | TRBJ2-3 | TRBV10-3 | CAISDSTSGGDTDTQYF | TGTGCCATCAGTGACTCGACTAGCGGGGGGGACACAGATACGCAGTATTTT
- | TRBD1 | TRBJ1-3 | TRBV10-3 | CAISSQGDSGNTIYF | TGTGCCATCAGCAGCCAGGGGGACTCTGGAAACACCATATATTTT
- | TRBD1 | TRBJ2-7 | TRBV19 | CASSIARGQWAVWEQYF | TGTGCCAGTAGTATAGCCAGGGGACAGTGGGCTGTCTGGGAGCAGTACTTC
- | TRBD1 | TRBJ1-5 | TRBV19 | CASRLEGASRQPQHF | TGTGCCAGTCGACTGGAGGGGGCGAGTCGTCAGCCCCAGCATTTT
- | - | TRBJ1-5 | TRBV27 | CASTVRGGGQPRHF | TGTGCCAGCACGGTACGGGGCGGGGGTCAGCCCCGGCATTTT
- | - | TRBJ1-4 | TRBV11-3 | CASSLVFGGAVEKLFF | TGTGCCAGCAGCTTAGTATTCGGGGGAGCGGTGGAAAAACTGTTTTTT